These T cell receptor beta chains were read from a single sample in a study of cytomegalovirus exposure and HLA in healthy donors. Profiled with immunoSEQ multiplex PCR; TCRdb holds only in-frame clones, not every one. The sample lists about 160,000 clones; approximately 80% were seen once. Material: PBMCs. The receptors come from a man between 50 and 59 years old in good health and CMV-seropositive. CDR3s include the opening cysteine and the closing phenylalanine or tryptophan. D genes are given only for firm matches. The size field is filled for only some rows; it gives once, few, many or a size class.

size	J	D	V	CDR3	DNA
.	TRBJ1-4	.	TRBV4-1	CASSHYKGNEKLFF	TGCGCCAGCAGCCATTATAAGGGGAATGAAAAACTGTTTTTT
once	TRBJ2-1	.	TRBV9	CASSVDPPRMDSGNWGEQFF	TGTGCCAGCAGCGTAGACCCCCCTAGGATGGACAGTGGGAATTGGGGTGAGCAGTTCTTC
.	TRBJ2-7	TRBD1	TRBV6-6	CASSPSLGQETYEQYF	TGTGCCAGCAGCCCCTCCCTGGGACAGGAGACCTACGAGCAGTACTTC
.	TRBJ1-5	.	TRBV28	CASSYPRGDSNQPQHF	TGTGCCAGCAGTTACCCCCGCGGCGATAGCAATCAGCCCCAGCATTTT
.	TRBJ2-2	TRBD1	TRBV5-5	CASSPGQGNTGELFF	TGTGCCAGCAGCCCTGGACAGGGAAACACCGGGGAGCTGTTTTTT
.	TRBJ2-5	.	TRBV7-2	CASTFGGPRRETQYF	TGTGCCAGCACGTTCGGGGGACCCAGGAGAGAGACCCAGTACTTC
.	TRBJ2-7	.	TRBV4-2	CASSQSRPGTKDYEQYF	TGTGCCAGCAGCCAATCTCGTCCCGGGACAAAGGACTACGAGCAGTACTTC
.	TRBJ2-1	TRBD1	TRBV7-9	CASSPRDSYNEQFF	TGTGCCAGCAGCCCCCGGGACAGTTACAATGAGCAGTTCTTC
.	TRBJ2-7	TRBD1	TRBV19	CASAKGGTGGVYEQYF	TGTGCCAGCGCAAAAGGGGGGACAGGGGGTGTTTACGAGCAGTACTTC
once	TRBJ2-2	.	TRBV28	CASSLLAGGPVGELFF	TGTGCCAGCAGTTTGTTGGCAGGGGGGCCGGTTGGGGAGCTGTTTTTT
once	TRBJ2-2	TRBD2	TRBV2	CASSDNLAGNGELFF	TGTGCCAGCAGTGATAATCTAGCGGGGAACGGGGAGCTGTTTTTT
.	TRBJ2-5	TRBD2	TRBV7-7	CASSLVLAGEGSVETQYF	TGTGCTAGCAGCTTAGTTCTAGCGGGAGAAGGTAGTGTTGAGACCCAGTACTTC
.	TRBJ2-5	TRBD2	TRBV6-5	CASSSGLAGGWETQYF	TGTGCCAGCAGTTCCGGACTAGCGGGGGGGTGGGAGACCCAGTACTTC
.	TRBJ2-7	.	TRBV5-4	CASSFFSGYEQYF	TGTGCCAGCAGCTTCTTTAGCGGATACGAGCAGTACTTC
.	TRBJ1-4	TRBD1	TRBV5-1	CASSPMGGQGASELFF	TGCGCCAGCAGCCCGATGGGAGGACAGGGGGCGTCGGAACTGTTTTTT
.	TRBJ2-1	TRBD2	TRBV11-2	CASSFPTSGRALNTREQFF	TGTGCCAGCAGCTTCCCGACTAGCGGGAGGGCTCTTAATACGCGCGAGCAGTTCTTC
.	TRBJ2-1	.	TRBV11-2	CASSGWGASYNEQFF	TGTGCCAGCAGCGGGTGGGGCGCCTCCTACAATGAGCAGTTCTTC
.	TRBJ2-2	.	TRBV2	CASSEAQGGSGELFF	TGTGCCAGCAGTGAAGCACAGGGAGGGTCCGGGGAGCTGTTTTTT
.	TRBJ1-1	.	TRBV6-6	CASSYNSRQPEAFF	TGTGCCAGCAGTTACAACAGCCGACAGCCTGAAGCTTTCTTT
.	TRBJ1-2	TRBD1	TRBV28	CASSLKSGQECF	TGTGCCAGCAGTTTAAAGTCGGGACAGGAATGCTTC
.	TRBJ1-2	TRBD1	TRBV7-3	CASSPGTEGLYGYTF	TGTGCCAGCAGCCCGGGGACAGAGGGGCTCTATGGCTACACCTTC
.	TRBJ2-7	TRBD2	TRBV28	CASRPLADVPYEQYF	TGTGCCAGCAGGCCACTAGCGGATGTACCCTACGAGCAGTACTTC
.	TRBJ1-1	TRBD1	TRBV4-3	CASSQASTGGGTEAFF	TGCGCCAGCAGCCAAGCCTCTACAGGGGGCGGCACTGAAGCTTTCTTT
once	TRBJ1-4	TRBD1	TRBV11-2	CASSKDREKLFF	TGTGCCAGCAGTAAGGACAGGGAAAAACTGTTTTTT
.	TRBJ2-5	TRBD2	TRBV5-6	CASSLEGLAGSSRETQYF	TGTGCCAGCAGCTTGGAAGGACTAGCGGGTTCTTCGAGGGAGACCCAGTACTTC
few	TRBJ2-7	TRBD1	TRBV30	CAWSTGGEQYF	TGTGCCTGGAGCACAGGGGGCGAGCAGTACTTC
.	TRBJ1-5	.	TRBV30	CAWRTGFNQPQHF	TGTGCCTGGAGAACAGGGTTCAATCAGCCCCAGCATTTT
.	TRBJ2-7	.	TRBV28	CASSLWEGGSYEQYF	TGTGCCAGCAGTTTATGGGAAGGGGGCTCCTACGAGCAGTACTTC
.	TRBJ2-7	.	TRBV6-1	CASSPESPSSYEQYF	TGTGCCAGCAGTCCGGAGAGCCCGAGCTCCTACGAGCAGTACTTC
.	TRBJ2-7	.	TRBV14	CASSPGLNSYEQYF	TGTGCCAGCAGCCCGGGACTGAACTCCTACGAGCAGTACTTC